The present T cell receptor (beta chain) was sequenced within a study of cytomegalovirus exposure and HLA in healthy donors. PCR employed 60 Vbeta and 13 Jbeta primers. Generated by immunoSEQ multiplex PCR, the TCRdb table keeps only in-frame clones and is missing some. This table lists about 130,000 clones. Note on this clone: No antigen is known for it.

V lost 6 bases to trimming and J lost 5 bases; unmatched junction nucleotides: 18. The CDR3 is 19 residues long. Germline CDR1 MDHEN, CDR2 SYDVKM. Study conclusions and caveats: Excluded were some V segments that proved indistinguishable, including TRBV6-2 and TRBV6-3.

This chain joins TRBV28 and TRBJ2-7; 14 nucleotides line up with TRBD2. This clonotype was sampled from a middle-aged man in good health and CMV-seronegative. Sequencing was carried out using PBMCs. The CDR3 DNA follows: TGTGCCAGCAGCACACCTGGGACTAGCGGGAGTTTAGCCCCCCACGAGCAGTACTTC. Protein product: CASSTPGTSGSLAPHEQYF.